The rows below give T cell receptor beta chains drawn from one sample of a study of cytomegalovirus exposure and HLA in healthy donors. The assay was immunoSEQ multiplex PCR, and TCRdb's table has in-frame clones only and misses some. This table holds 140,000 to 150,000 clones, about 84% found once. The specimen was PBMCs. These receptors were obtained from a woman aged 18 to 35 in good health and CMV-seropositive. The CDR3 runs from the conserved cysteine through the conserved F or W. D genes are given only for firm matches. Not every row has a clone size; where given, it reads once, few, many or a size class.

abundance: NA; j_gene: TRBJ1-2; len: 14; v_gene: TRBV5-1; d_gene: TRBD1; CDR3nt: TGCGCCAGCAGTCGGGGGACAGCTAACTATGGCTACACCTTC; CDR3aa: CASSRGTANYGYTF
abundance: NA; j_gene: TRBJ1-1; len: 14; v_gene: TRBV5-4; d_gene: TRBD1; CDR3nt: TGTGCCAGCAGACCGGGACAGGGGAGGACTGAAGCTTTCTTT; CDR3aa: CASRPGQGRTEAFF
abundance: few; j_gene: TRBJ1-4; len: 16; v_gene: TRBV19; d_gene: NA; CDR3nt: TGTGCCAGTAGTATAGTCGGAAAGCAACGGGATGAAAAACTGTTTTTT; CDR3aa: CASSIVGKQRDEKLFF
abundance: NA; j_gene: TRBJ1-2; len: 18; v_gene: TRBV5-5; d_gene: TRBD1; CDR3nt: TGTGCCAGCACCGCAGAGGGACAGGGACGTCTTTTTTACTATGGCTACACCTTC; CDR3aa: CASTAEGQGRLFYYGYTF
abundance: few; j_gene: TRBJ1-1; len: 14; v_gene: TRBV7-9; d_gene: NA; CDR3nt: TGTGCCAGCAGCCCAGGACAAATGAACACTGAAGCTTTCTTT; CDR3aa: CASSPGQMNTEAFF
abundance: NA; j_gene: TRBJ1-5; len: 18; v_gene: TRBV28; d_gene: NA; CDR3nt: TGTGCCAGCGAAGGGGCTCTGTGGAGACGTAACGGCAATCAGCCCCAGCATTTT; CDR3aa: CASEGALWRRNGNQPQHF
abundance: NA; j_gene: TRBJ1-2; len: 15; v_gene: TRBV11-2; d_gene: NA; CDR3nt: TGTGCCAGCAGCTTAAGCCCGTTACCTAACTATGGCTACACCTTC; CDR3aa: CASSLSPLPNYGYTF
abundance: NA; j_gene: TRBJ2-5; len: 15; v_gene: TRBV5-4; d_gene: TRBD1; CDR3nt: TGTGCCAGCAGCTCGGACAGGGGGGTCTATGAGACCCAGTACTTC; CDR3aa: CASSSDRGVYETQYF
abundance: NA; j_gene: TRBJ1-2; len: 14; v_gene: TRBV6-1; d_gene: NA; CDR3nt: TGTGCCAGTCGTTCGAATTCCGCAGGGCATGGCTACACCTTC; CDR3aa: CASRSNSAGHGYTF
abundance: NA; j_gene: TRBJ2-7; len: 14; v_gene: TRBV9; d_gene: TRBD1; CDR3nt: TGTGCCAGCAGCGTAGGGGGACAGTCCTACGAGCAGTACTTC; CDR3aa: CASSVGGQSYEQYF